Presented here are 5 T cell receptor beta chains from one specimen sequenced in a study of prognosis after radiotherapy for stage I lung cancer. Template was genomic DNA; TCR beta CDR3 amplified in two multiplex PCR rounds. First-round PCR amplification was performed with primers specific to each TRBV and TRBJ gene. In TCRdb, the multiplex PCR reads were re-called with MiXCR into one record per CDR3 protein. The table records some 19,000 distinct CDR3 sequences, 45% to 50% of them present only once. The specimen was PBMCs, collected before or after stereotactic body radiation therapy (not recorded which). The receptors come from a donor aged 50 or older with non-small cell lung cancer.

Ten or more counts support this clonotype. The chain joins TRBV4-1 to TRBJ2-1; D unclear. The CDR3 runs to 13 residues. Trimming took off 4 bases at V and 10 bases at J, with 14 bases between the two ends. Germline CDR1 MGHRA, CDR2 YSYEKL. CDR3 protein: CASSPYTPPEQFF. In DNA form, the CDR3 reads TGCGCCAGCAGCCCGTACACACCTCCAGAGCAGTTCTTC.

A single count supports this clonotype. The chain has TRBV7-9 and TRBJ2-2; 8 nucleotides agree with TRBD2. Germline CDR1 SEHNR, CDR2 FQNEAQ (reference sequence). With 4 bases clipped from V and 1 base from J, the junction kept 5 bases outside the gene matches. The CDR3 extends over 16 amino acids. The CDR3 loop reads CASSYPGLENTGELFF. CDR3 bases: TGTGCCAGCAGCTATCCGGGACTAGAGAACACCGGGGAGCTGTTTTTT.

This clonotype was seen repeatedly, ten times or more. The V gene is TRBV15, the J gene TRBJ2-5; D remains unclear. This CDR3 contains 14 residues. V lost 0 bases and J lost 2, with 7 bases in between. Germline CDR1 is LNHNV and CDR2 is YYDKDF (reference sequence). As DNA, the CDR3 is TGTGCCACCAGCAGAGATTTGGCTCAAGAGACCCAGTACTTC. It translates to CATSRDLAQETQYF.

This clonotype was counted ten times or more. The DNA for the CDR3 is TGTGCCAGCAGTGGGTCACGGAGCTTCCTGAACACTGAAGCTTTCTTT. It yields the protein CASSGSRSFLNTEAFF. The gene calls are TRBV2 and TRBJ1-1; no firm D call. CDR1 is SNHLY and CDR2 is FYNNEI in the germline V gene. Trimming took 4 bases from V and 0 from J, leaving 15 bases between them. The CDR3 runs 16 residues.

This clonotype was detected ten times or more. The V gene is TRBV19, the J gene TRBJ1-1; perhaps TRBD1 as D (5 bases). This CDR3 comprises 14 residues. The germline V gene encodes CDR1 LNHDA and CDR2 SQIVND (reference sequence). V lost 6 bases and J 1 base, leaving 12 bases between the germline ends. CDR3 bases: TGTGCCAGTAGGGGGGGTGGTAGGAACACTGAAGCTTTCTTT. Translated, it gives CASRGGGRNTEAFF.